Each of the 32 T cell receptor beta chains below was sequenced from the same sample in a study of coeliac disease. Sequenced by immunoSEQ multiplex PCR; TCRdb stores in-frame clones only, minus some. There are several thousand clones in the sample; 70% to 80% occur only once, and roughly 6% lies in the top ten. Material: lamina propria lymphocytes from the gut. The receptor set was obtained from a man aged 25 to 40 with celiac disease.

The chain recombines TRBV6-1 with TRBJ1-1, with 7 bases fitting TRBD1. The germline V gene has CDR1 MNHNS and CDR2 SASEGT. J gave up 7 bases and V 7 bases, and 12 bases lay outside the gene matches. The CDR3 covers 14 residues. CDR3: CASNLRGQVLEAFF. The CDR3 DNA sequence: TGTGCCAGCAACCTCCGTGGACAGGTCCTTGAAGCTTTCTTT.

The CDR3 nucleotides read TGCGCCAGCAGCCAAGATCCCCGGACAGGGTTTGTTTTCTTT. This sequence encodes CASSQDPRTGFVFF. The rearrangement links TRBV4-3 to TRBJ1-1; TRBD1 matches 8 bases. The CDR3 extends over 14 amino acids. Germline trimming cut 0 bases from V and 13 bases from J; bases unmatched to any gene: 10. CDR1 LGHNA and CDR2 YSLEER come from the germline V gene.

CDR3 amino acids: CACSASGETYNEQFF. The DNA of the CDR3 is TGCGCCTGCTCGGCTAGCGGAGAAACCTACAATGAGCAGTTCTTC. This rearrangement joins TRBV5-1 to TRBJ2-1; 7 nucleotides agree with TRBD2. Trimming at V came to 10 bases and at J to 2 bases, leaving 12 bases not matched to a gene. The CDR3 has 15 residues. Per the germline V gene, CDR1 is SGHRS and CDR2 is YFSETQ.

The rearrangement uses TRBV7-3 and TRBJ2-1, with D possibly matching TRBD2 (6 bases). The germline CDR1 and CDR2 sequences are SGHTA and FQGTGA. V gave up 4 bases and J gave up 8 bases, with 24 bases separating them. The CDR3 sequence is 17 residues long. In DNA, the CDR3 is TGTGCCAGCAGCTCCACCCCCCCGCCGGGAGATAACCATGAGCAGTTCTTC. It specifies CASSSTPPPGDNHEQFF.

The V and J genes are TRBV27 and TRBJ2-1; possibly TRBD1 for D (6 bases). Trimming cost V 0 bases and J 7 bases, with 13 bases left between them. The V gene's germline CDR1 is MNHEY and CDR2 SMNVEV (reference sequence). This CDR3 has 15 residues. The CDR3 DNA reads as TGTGCCAGCAGTTTATCGAGGGGGAATACGAATGAGCAGTTCTTC. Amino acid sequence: CASSLSRGNTNEQFF.

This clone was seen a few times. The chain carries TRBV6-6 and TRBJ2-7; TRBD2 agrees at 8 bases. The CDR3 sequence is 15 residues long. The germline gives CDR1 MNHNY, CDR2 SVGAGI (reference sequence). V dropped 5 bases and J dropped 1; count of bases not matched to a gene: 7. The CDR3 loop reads CASSILAGGSYEQYF. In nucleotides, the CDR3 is TGTGCCAGCAGTATTCTAGCGGGCGGTTCCTACGAGCAGTACTTC.

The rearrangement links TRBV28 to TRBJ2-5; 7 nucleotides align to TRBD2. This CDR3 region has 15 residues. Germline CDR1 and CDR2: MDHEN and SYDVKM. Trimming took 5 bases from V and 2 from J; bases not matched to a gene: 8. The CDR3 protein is CASSPLAAKQETQYF. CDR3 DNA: TGTGCCAGCAGTCCCCTAGCGGCGAAACAAGAGACCCAGTACTTC.

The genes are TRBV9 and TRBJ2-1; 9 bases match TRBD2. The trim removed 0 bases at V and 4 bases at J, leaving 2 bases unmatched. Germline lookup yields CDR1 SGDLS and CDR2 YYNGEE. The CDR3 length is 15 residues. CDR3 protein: CASSVGTSEYNEQFF. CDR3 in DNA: TGTGCCAGCAGCGTAGGGACTAGCGAGTACAATGAGCAGTTCTTC.

The CDR3 sequence is CASSKGAFNRWEKLFF. CDR3 nucleotides: TGTGCCAGCAGCAAAGGCGCATTCAACAGATGGGAAAAACTGTTTTTT. The chain employs TRBV21-1 and TRBJ1-4; TRBD1, the table's D call, was not compared with the DNA. TRBV21-1 is given as a pseudogene. The CDR3 sequence is 16 residues long.

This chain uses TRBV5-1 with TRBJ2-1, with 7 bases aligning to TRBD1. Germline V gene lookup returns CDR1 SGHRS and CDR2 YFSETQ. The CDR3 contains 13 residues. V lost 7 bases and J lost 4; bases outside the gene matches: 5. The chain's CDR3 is CASRQGEYNEQFF. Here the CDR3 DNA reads TGCGCCAGCCGTCAGGGGGAGTACAATGAGCAGTTCTTC.

The CDR3 spells CASSLGTEETQYF. The CDR3 nucleotides read TGTGCCAGCAGCCTGGGGACAGAAGAGACCCAGTACTTC. The rearrangement links TRBV7-9 to TRBJ2-5, with 7 bases lining up with TRBD1. Germline V CDR1 and CDR2: SEHNR, FQNEAQ (reference sequence). V lost 5 bases to trimming and J lost 3 bases; unmatched junction nucleotides: 3. The CDR3 sequence is 13 residues long.

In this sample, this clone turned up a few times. Here the CDR3 DNA reads TGCGCCAGCAGCCAAGTTAGCGGCAGCACAGATACGCAGTATTTT. Protein: CASSQVSGSTDTQYF. This chain joins TRBV4-1 and TRBJ2-3; possible D gene TRBD2, 6 bases. V lost 1 base and J lost 0, with 8 bases in between. The CDR3 runs to 15 residues. CDR1 is MGHRA, CDR2 YSYEKL, per germline.

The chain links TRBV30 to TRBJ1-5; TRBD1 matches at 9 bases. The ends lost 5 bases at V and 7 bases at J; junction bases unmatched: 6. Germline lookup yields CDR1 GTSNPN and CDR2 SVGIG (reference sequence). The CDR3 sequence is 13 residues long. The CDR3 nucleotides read TGTGCCTGGGATACAGGGGGCAGGCAGCCCCAGCATTTT. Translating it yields CAWDTGGRQPQHF.

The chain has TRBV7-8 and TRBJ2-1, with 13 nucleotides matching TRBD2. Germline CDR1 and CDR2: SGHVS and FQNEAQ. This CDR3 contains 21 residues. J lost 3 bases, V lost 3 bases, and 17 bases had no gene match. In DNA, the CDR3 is TGTGCCAGCAGCTTTAGGGCCCCAGGACTAGCGGGAGTTCCCCGCTACAATGAGCAGTTCTTC. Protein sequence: CASSFRAPGLAGVPRYNEQFF.

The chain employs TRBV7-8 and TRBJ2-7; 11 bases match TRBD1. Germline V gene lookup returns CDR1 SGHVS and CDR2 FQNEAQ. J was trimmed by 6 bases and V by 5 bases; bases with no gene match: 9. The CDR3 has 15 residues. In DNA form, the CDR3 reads TGTGCCAGCAGCCAATTTGGACAGGGGGCAGGCGAGCAGTACTTC. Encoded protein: CASSQFGQGAGEQYF. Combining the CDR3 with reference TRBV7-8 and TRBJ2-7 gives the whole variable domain GAGVSQSPRYKVAKRGQDVALRCDPISGHVSLFWYQQALGQGPEFLTYFQNEAQLDKSGLPSDRFFAERPEGSVSTLKIQRTQQEDSAVYLCASSQFGQGAGEQYFGPGTRLTVT.

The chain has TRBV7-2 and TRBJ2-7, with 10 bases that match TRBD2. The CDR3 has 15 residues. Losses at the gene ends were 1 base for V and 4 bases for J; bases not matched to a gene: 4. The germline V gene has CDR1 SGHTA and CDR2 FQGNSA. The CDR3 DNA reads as TGTGCCAGCAGCTTAGAAGCGGGAGGGCCGTACGAGCAGTACTTC. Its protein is CASSLEAGGPYEQYF.

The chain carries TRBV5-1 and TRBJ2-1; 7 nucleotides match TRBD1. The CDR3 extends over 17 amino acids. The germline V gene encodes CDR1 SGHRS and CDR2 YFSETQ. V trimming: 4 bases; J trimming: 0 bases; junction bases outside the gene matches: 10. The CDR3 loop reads CASSKGQVSSSYNEQFF. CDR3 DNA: TGCGCCAGCAGCAAAGGACAGGTTTCTAGCTCCTACAATGAGCAGTTCTTC.

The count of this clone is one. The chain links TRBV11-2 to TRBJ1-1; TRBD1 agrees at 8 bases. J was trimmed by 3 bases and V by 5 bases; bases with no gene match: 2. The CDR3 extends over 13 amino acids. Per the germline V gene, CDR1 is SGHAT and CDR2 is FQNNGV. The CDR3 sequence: CASSQDRDTEAFF. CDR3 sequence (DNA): TGTGCCAGCAGCCAGGACAGGGACACTGAAGCTTTCTTT.

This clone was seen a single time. The CDR3 reads CASRLNTDTQYF. DNA of the CDR3: TGTGCCAGCAGACTTAACACAGATACGCAGTATTTT. This sequence joins TRBV5-6 and TRBJ2-3, with D uncertain. Germline V gene sequence: CDR1 SGHDT, CDR2 YYEEEE. V was clipped by 5 bases and J by 2 bases, with 6 bases between them. The length of the CDR3 is 12 residues.

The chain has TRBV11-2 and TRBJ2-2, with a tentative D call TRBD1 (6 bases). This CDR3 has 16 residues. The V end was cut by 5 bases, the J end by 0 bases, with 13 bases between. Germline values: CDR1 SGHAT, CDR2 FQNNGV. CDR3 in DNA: TGTGCCAGCAGCCGTCTAACAGGGCCGAACACCGGGGAGCTGTTTTTT. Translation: CASSRLTGPNTGELFF.

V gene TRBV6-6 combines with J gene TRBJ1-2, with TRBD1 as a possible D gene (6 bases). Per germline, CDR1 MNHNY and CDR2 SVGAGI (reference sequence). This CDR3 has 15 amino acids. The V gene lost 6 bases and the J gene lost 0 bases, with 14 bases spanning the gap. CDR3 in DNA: TGTGCCAGCAGGCCGGGGGGGCAAGCTAACTATGGCTACACCTTC. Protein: CASRPGGQANYGYTF.

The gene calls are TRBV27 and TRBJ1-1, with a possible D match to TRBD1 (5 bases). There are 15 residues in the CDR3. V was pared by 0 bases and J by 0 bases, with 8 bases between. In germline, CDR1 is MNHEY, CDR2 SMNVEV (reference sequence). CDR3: CASSLSPGMNTEAFF. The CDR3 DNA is TGTGCCAGCAGTTTATCACCAGGGATGAACACTGAAGCTTTCTTT.

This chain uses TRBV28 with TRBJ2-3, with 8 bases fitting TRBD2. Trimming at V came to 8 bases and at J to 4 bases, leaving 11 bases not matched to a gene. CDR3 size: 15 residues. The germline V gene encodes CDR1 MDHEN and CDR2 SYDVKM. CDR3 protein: CASSNGGEEADTQYF. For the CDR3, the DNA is TGTGCCAGCTCAAACGGGGGGGAGGAGGCAGATACGCAGTATTTT. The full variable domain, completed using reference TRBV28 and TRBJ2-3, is DVKVTQSSRYLVKRTGEKVFLECVQDMDHENMFWYRQDPGLGLRLIYFSYDVKMKEKGDIPEGYSVSREKKERFSLILESASTNQTSMYLCASSNGGEEADTQYFGPGTRLTVL.

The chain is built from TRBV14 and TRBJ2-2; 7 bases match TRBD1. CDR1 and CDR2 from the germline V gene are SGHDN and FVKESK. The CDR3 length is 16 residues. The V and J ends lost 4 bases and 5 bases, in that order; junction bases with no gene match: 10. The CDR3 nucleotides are TGTGCCAGCAGCCTCCGGACAGGCTCGCGGACCGGGGAGCTGTTTTTT. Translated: CASSLRTGSRTGELFF.

The CDR3 DNA reads as TGCGCCAGCAGCTTAGGACAGGCCCCTACGGGAGCTTTCTTT. Protein: CASSLGQAPTGAFF. The chain employs TRBV5-1 and TRBJ1-1, with 7 bases aligning to TRBD1. The CDR3 is 14 residues long. V dropped 2 bases and J dropped 10; count of bases not matched to a gene: 11. Germline V gene lookup returns CDR1 SGHRS and CDR2 YFSETQ.

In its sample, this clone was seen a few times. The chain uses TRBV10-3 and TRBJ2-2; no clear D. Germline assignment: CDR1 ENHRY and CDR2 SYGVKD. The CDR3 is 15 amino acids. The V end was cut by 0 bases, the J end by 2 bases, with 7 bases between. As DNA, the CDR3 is TGTGCCATCAGTGAGTCGGTCAGAAACACCGGGGAGCTGTTTTTT. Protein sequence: CAISESVRNTGELFF.

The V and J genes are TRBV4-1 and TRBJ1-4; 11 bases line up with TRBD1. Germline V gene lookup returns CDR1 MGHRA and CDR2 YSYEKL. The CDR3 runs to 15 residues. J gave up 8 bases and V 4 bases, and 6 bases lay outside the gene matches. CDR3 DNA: TGCGCCAGCAGCCCTTCCGGGACAGGGGGGGAAAAACTGTTTTTT. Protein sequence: CASSPSGTGGEKLFF.

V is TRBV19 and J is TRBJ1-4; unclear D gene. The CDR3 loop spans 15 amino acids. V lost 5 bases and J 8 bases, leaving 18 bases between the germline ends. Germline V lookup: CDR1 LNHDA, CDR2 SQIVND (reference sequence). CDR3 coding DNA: TGTGCCAGTAGTCCAAAGACAACTTACGGAGAAAAACTGTTTTTT. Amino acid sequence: CASSPKTTYGEKLFF.

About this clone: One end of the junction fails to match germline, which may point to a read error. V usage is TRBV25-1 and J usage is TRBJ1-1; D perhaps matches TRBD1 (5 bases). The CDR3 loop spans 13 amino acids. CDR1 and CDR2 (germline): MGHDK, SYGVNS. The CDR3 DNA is TGTGCCAGCAGTGAATCTTGGGGCACTAAAGCTTTCTTT. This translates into CASSESWGTKAFF.

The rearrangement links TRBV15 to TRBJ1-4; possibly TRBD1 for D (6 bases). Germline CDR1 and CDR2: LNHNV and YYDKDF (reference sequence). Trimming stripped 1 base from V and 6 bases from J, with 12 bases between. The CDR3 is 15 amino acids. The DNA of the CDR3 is TGTGCCACCAGCAGAGCAGGGGCGGGGGATGAAAAACTGTTTTTT. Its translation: CATSRAGAGDEKLFF.

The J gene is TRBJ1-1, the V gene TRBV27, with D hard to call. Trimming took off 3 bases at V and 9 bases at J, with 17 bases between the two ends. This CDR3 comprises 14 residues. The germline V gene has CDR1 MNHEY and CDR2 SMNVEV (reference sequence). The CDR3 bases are TGTGCCAGCAGTTTGGGGAGGACGGGTACTAAAGCTTTCTTT. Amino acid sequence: CASSLGRTGTKAFF.

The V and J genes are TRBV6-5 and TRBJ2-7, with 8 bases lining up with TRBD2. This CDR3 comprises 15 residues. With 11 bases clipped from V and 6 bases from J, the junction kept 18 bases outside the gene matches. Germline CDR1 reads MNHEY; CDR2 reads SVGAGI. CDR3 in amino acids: CAVSRQVSGGSEQYF. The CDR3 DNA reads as TGTGCCGTCTCCCGCCAGGTCAGCGGGGGCTCCGAGCAGTACTTC.